A single sample is the source of the 10 T cell receptor beta chains below, sequenced in a study of Ad26.COV2.S vaccination and SARS-CoV-2 variants. This table comes from immunoSEQ multiplex PCR, and its TCRdb copy is limited to in-frame clones, with some not included. The sample holds about 390,000 clones, 92% seen once. Noted treatment: some 20 received Ad26.COV2.S at low or high dose, single or two shots; 5 received placebo; per-sample allocation not given. Sampling took place 63 days after the first vaccine or placebo injection. The specimen comprised peripheral blood, sampled in a trial of Ad26.COV2.S vaccine versus placebo. These receptors were taken from a person between 18 and 59 years old who received the Ad26.COV2.S COVID-19 vaccine or a placebo.

The rearrangement uses TRBV13 and TRBJ2-5; 9 bases align to TRBD2. The V and J ends lost 0 bases and 5 bases, in that order; junction bases with no gene match: 7. Germline V CDR1 and CDR2: PRHDT, FYEKMQ (reference sequence). The CDR3 contains 16 residues. The CDR3 here is CASSLGWRGGMETQYF. CDR3 bases: TGTGCCAGCAGCTTAGGCTGGCGGGGGGGCATGGAGACCCAGTACTTC.

This rearrangement joins TRBV6-5 to TRBJ2-3; 8 bases align to TRBD2. The CDR3 is made up of 16 amino acids. CDR1 and CDR2 from the germline V gene are MNHEY and SVGAGI. V trimming: 0 bases; J trimming: 5 bases; junction bases outside the gene matches: 7. Here the CDR3 reads CASSYSERGGRDTQYF. For the CDR3, the DNA is TGTGCCAGCAGTTACTCTGAACGGGGGGGCCGAGATACGCAGTATTTT.

The chain links TRBV6-6 to TRBJ1-1; 7 bases line up with TRBD1. The CDR3 is 10 amino acids. Germline CDR1 reads MNHNY; CDR2 reads SVGAGI (reference sequence). Trimming removed 6 bases from V and 11 bases from J; junction bases left unmatched: 3. The CDR3 region is CASSDRAAFF. In DNA, the CDR3 is TGTGCCAGCAGCGACAGGGCCGCTTTCTTT.

J is TRBJ1-3 and V is TRBV10-3; TRBD1 is a possible D gene (5 bases). V was shortened by 5 bases and J by 1 base, with 9 bases between the two germline ends. From germline, CDR1 is ENHRY and CDR2 SYGVKD. This CDR3 has 14 amino acids. CDR3 residues: CAISPGGSGNTIYF. The CDR3 region has the DNA TGTGCCATCAGTCCTGGGGGTTCTGGAAACACCATATATTTT.

V gene TRBV18 combines with J gene TRBJ2-2; no clear D gene. The germline CDR1 and CDR2 sequences are KGHSH and LQKENI. The CDR3 has 14 residues. The V end lost 2 bases, the J end lost 1 base, and 5 bases lay between the germline ends. The CDR3 DNA reads TGTGCCAGCTCACCATTGGGGAACACCGGGGAGCTGTTTTTT. Encoded protein: CASSPLGNTGELFF.

CDR3 DNA: TGTGCCAGCACCTTAGGGCGGATTAGCTCTGGGGCCAACGTCCTGACTTTC. Encoded protein: CASTLGRISSGANVLTF. The gene calls are TRBV2 and TRBJ2-6; D is unresolved. There are 17 residues in the CDR3. Germline CDR1 SNHLY, CDR2 FYNNEI. Trimming left V 7 bases short and J 0 bases short, with 16 bases between.

Comments on this clone: The junction and the germline gene differ at one end; a read error may be behind it. The chain carries TRBV14 and TRBJ1-2; TRBD1 aligns across 7 bases. The CDR3 loop spans 16 amino acids. The germline CDR1 and CDR2 sequences are SGHDN and FVKESK. The CDR3 region is CASSQDLGVPIDRAEF. Written as DNA, the CDR3 is TGTGCCAGCAGCCAAGATCTGGGGGTGCCTATCGACAGGGCAGAATTC.

V gene TRBV15 combines with J gene TRBJ1-4; D remains ambiguous. From germline, CDR1 is LNHNV and CDR2 YYDKDF (reference sequence). CDR3 length: 15 amino acids. V was cut by 4 bases and J by 2 bases, with 11 bases left in between. Here the CDR3 reads CATSINRETNEKLFF. The CDR3 nucleotides are TGTGCCACCAGCATTAACAGAGAGACTAATGAAAAACTGTTTTTT.

This chain links TRBV19 with TRBJ1-1; 10 positions agree with TRBD1. Germline CDR1 reads LNHDA; CDR2 reads SQIVND (reference sequence). This CDR3 is built from 16 residues. The V gene end was trimmed by 3 bases and the J gene end by 1 base; junction bases not matched to a gene: 5. The CDR3 nucleotides are TGTGCCAGTAGTATCGGACAGGGGGTAGGGAACACTGAAGCTTTCTTT. This gives the protein CASSIGQGVGNTEAFF.

V usage is TRBV12-3 or TRBV12-4 and J usage is TRBJ2-3, with 10 bases that match TRBD1. V gave up 7 bases and J gave up 4 bases; unmatched junction bases: 2. The CDR3 sequence is 13 residues long. CDR3 loop: CASNGQGADTQYF. Written as DNA, the CDR3 is TGTGCCAGCAACGGACAGGGGGCAGATACGCAGTATTTT.